Each of the 25 T cell receptor beta chains below was sequenced from the same sample in a study of blood T cell repertoires in COVID-19. Generated by immunoSEQ multiplex PCR, the TCRdb table keeps only in-frame clones and is missing some. The repertoire holds more than 40,000 clones, roughly nine tenths seen once, with 3.1% in the top ten. The sample comprised PBMCs or T cells enriched from blood (not recorded which). Receptors were obtained from a woman aged 45 to 65 who had recovered from COVID-19.

This chain links TRBV4-3 with TRBJ1-2; 11 positions agree with TRBD1. Germline V gene lookup returns CDR1 LGHNA and CDR2 YSLEER. This CDR3 spans 14 amino acids. The trim removed 5 bases at V and 7 bases at J, leaving 6 bases unmatched. CDR3 in amino acids: CASSSDRGRVGYTF. CDR3 DNA: TGCGCCAGCAGCTCGGACAGGGGGCGGGTTGGCTACACCTTC.

V gene TRBV6-2 or TRBV6-3 combines with J gene TRBJ1-5, with a weak D call TRBD1 (5 bases). V lost 5 bases, J lost 2 bases, and 13 bases lay in between. The CDR3 runs 15 residues. Germline assignment: CDR1 MNHEY and CDR2 SVGEGT. Here the CDR3 reads CASSIQAMGNQPQHF. The CDR3 DNA sequence: TGTGCCAGCAGTATACAGGCTATGGGCAATCAGCCCCAGCATTTT.

This clone appeared a single time. This chain links TRBV6-5 with TRBJ1-1, with a possible D match to TRBD1 (5 bases). Trimming left V 0 bases short and J 1 base short, with 9 bases between. Germline CDR1 is MNHEY and CDR2 is SVGAGI. The CDR3 loop spans 15 amino acids. For the CDR3, the DNA is TGTGCCAGCAGTTACTCCTCAGACAGGAACACTGAAGCTTTCTTT. Translated: CASSYSSDRNTEAFF.

The chain combines TRBV4-2 with TRBJ2-3; 8 bases align to TRBD1. The germline CDR1 and CDR2 sequences are LGHNA and YNFKEQ. CDR3 size: 15 residues. The V gene end was trimmed by 4 bases and the J gene end by 1 base; junction bases not matched to a gene: 4. DNA for the CDR3: TGTGCCAGCAGCCCTGGACAGGGAGGCACAGATACGCAGTATTTT. It yields the protein CASSPGQGGTDTQYF.

This chain uses TRBV6-1 with TRBJ1-4, with D uncertain. The V gene's germline CDR1 is MNHNS and CDR2 SASEGT. The CDR3 spans 16 residues. Trimming took 0 bases from V and 2 from J, leaving 10 bases between them. The chain's CDR3 is CASSEARRVTNEKLFF. The CDR3 nucleotides read TGTGCCAGCAGTGAAGCGCGGAGGGTGACTAATGAAAAACTGTTTTTT.

This chain connects TRBV14 to TRBJ2-3, with 7 bases aligning to TRBD2. Trimming removed 0 bases from V and 2 bases from J; junction bases left unmatched: 8. The CDR3 is 17 residues long. Germline V gene lookup returns CDR1 SGHDN and CDR2 FVKESK. The CDR3 region is CASSQDRLAASTDTQYF. The CDR3 DNA reads TGTGCCAGCAGCCAAGACCGGCTAGCGGCTTCCACAGATACGCAGTATTTT.

The rearrangement uses TRBV2 and TRBJ1-1, with TRBD1 identical over 11 bases. From germline, CDR1 is SNHLY and CDR2 FYNNEI. The CDR3 covers 15 residues. With V trimmed by 8 bases and J by 8 bases, 13 bases remained unmatched. In DNA, the CDR3 is TGTGCCAGCGGGATACTCCGGGACAGGGGGTTAGAAGCTTTCTTT. As protein: CASGILRDRGLEAFF.

J is TRBJ1-4 and V is TRBV7-2, with D possibly being TRBD1 (5 bases). Germline V CDR1 and CDR2: SGHTA, FQGNSA. The CDR3 totals 13 residues. V was trimmed by 1 base and J by 8 bases, leaving 8 bases between them. CDR3 region: CASSLGHREKLFF. In DNA form, the CDR3 reads TGTGCCAGCAGCTTAGGTCACAGGGAAAAACTGTTTTTT.

V usage is TRBV15 and J usage is TRBJ2-7; a possible D gene is TRBD1 (6 bases). CDR1 and CDR2 from the germline V gene are LNHNV and YYDKDF (reference sequence). The ends were cut back, 0 bases at V and 1 base at J, with 7 bases in the middle. CDR3 length: 14 residues. CDR3 amino acids: CATSRDRGSYEQYF. CDR3 bases: TGTGCCACCAGCAGAGACAGGGGATCCTACGAGCAGTACTTC.

The gene calls are TRBV7-6 and TRBJ2-2; D ambiguous. Looked up from germline, CDR1 is SGHVS and CDR2 is FNYEAQ. The CDR3 consists of 15 residues. The V and J ends lost 5 bases and 1 base respectively, with 11 bases between them. CDR3: CASSPVRGNTGELFF. Written as DNA, the CDR3 is TGTGCCAGCAGCCCTGTGCGCGGGAACACCGGGGAGCTGTTTTTT.

The rearrangement links TRBV27 to TRBJ1-4; D is possibly TRBD1 (5 bases). This CDR3 region has 15 residues. Germline CDR1 reads MNHEY; CDR2 reads SMNVEV (reference sequence). Trimming took off 6 bases at V and 0 bases at J, with 11 bases between the two ends. The CDR3 sequence is CASRGDRATNEKLFF. The CDR3 bases are TGTGCCAGCAGAGGAGACAGAGCAACTAATGAAAAACTGTTTTTT. Full variable domain (outside the CDR3, taken from reference TRBV27 and TRBJ1-4): EAQVTQNPRYLITVTGKKLTVTCSQNMNHEYMSWYRQDPGLGLRQIYYSMNVEVTDKGDVPEGYKVSRKEKRNFPLILESPSPNQTSLYFCASRGDRATNEKLFFGSGTQLSVL.

V is TRBV28 and J is TRBJ2-4, with 7 nucleotides matching TRBD1. The CDR3 loop spans 13 amino acids. Looked up from germline, CDR1 is MDHEN and CDR2 is SYDVKM. The junction had 7 bases not matched to a gene; V was cut back by 5 bases and J by 9 bases. This CDR3 reads CASSGQDRGIQYF. CDR3 DNA: TGTGCCAGCAGTGGACAGGATAGGGGCATTCAGTACTTC.

This clone is a singleton in its sample. The chain is built from TRBV3-1 (or the pseudogene TRBV3-2) and TRBJ1-5; D not resolved. CDR3 length: 17 amino acids. The germline V and J ends were trimmed by 1 base and 2 bases, with 15 bases remaining between them. The germline gives CDR1 LGHDT, CDR2 YNNKEL (reference sequence). The CDR3 DNA is TGTGCCAGCAGCCAAGGTAAGAGTCCCCCGGGCAATCAGCCCCAGCATTTT. Encoded protein: CASSQGKSPPGNQPQHF.

J is TRBJ1-5 and V is TRBV5-4; D not resolved. Trimming cost V 0 bases and J 3 bases, with 7 bases left between them. Germline assignment: CDR1 SGHNT and CDR2 YYREEE (reference sequence). The CDR3 is made up of 14 amino acids. CDR3 region: CASSLGGFNQPQHF. In nucleotides, the CDR3 is TGTGCCAGCAGCTTGGGCGGATTCAATCAGCCCCAGCATTTT.

The rearrangement links TRBV10-2 to TRBJ2-5; 8 nucleotides line up with TRBD1. The germline gives CDR1 WSHSY, CDR2 SAAADI. Trimming took 5 bases from V and 3 from J; bases not matched to a gene: 2. There are 13 residues in the CDR3. The CDR3 DNA reads TGCGCCAGCAGTCAGGGGGCCGAAGAGACCCAGTACTTC. Encoded protein: CASSQGAEETQYF.

V usage is TRBV10-3 and J usage is TRBJ2-1; D is perhaps TRBD2 (5 bases). The CDR3 is made up of 13 amino acids. Germline-derived CDR1 and CDR2 are ENHRY and SYGVKD. The V gene lost 4 bases and the J gene lost 8 bases, with 12 bases spanning the gap. CDR3 in amino acids: CAISGGLSDEQFF. DNA for the CDR3: TGTGCCATCAGTGGAGGACTGTCCGATGAGCAGTTCTTC.

V and J are TRBV5-1 and TRBJ1-2; D call uncertain. From germline, CDR1 is SGHRS and CDR2 YFSETQ. This CDR3 region has 13 residues. With 0 bases removed from V and 0 bases from J, the gap between germline ends came to 3 bases. The CDR3 bases are TGCGCCAGCAGCTTGGCCGCTAACTATGGCTACACCTTC. Its protein is CASSLAANYGYTF. Together with reference TRBV5-1 and TRBJ1-2, the CDR3 gives the full variable domain: KAGVTQTPRYLIKTRGQQVTLSCSPISGHRSVSWYQQTPGQGLQFLFEYFSETQRNKGNFPGRFSGRQFSNSRSEMNVSTLELGDSALYLCASSLAANYGYTFGSGTRLTVV.

The gene calls are TRBV28 and TRBJ1-4, with D perhaps TRBD1 (5 bases). Trimming left V 7 bases short and J 5 bases short, with 14 bases between. Germline loops: CDR1 MDHEN, CDR2 SYDVKM. This CDR3 is 14 amino acids long. CDR3 residues: CASKQGTANEKLFF. CDR3 in DNA: TGTGCCAGCAAGCAGGGCACCGCGAATGAAAAACTGTTTTTT.

The chain couples TRBV28 to TRBJ1-3; weak D call: TRBD1 (5 bases). This CDR3 has 16 amino acids. CDR1 and CDR2 (germline): MDHEN, SYDVKM. V was cut by 3 bases and J by 0 bases, with 12 bases left in between. In DNA, the CDR3 is TGTGCCAGCAGTTTCCAGGGTATAGGCTCTGGAAACACCATATATTTT. Amino acids: CASSFQGIGSGNTIYF.

The chain links TRBV16 to TRBJ1-2; TRBD1 is a possible D gene (5 bases). V lost 5 bases to trimming and J lost 5 bases, with 15 bases between them. The CDR3 spans 14 residues. The germline CDR1 and CDR2 sequences are KGHSY and FQNENV. This chain's CDR3 is CASSIGTLVYGYTF. The CDR3 DNA reads as TGTGCCAGCAGCATTGGGACTTTGGTTTATGGCTACACCTTC.

The genes are TRBV4-2 and TRBJ2-3; D may match TRBD1 or TRBD2 (5 bases each). CDR3 length: 16 residues. The germline V gene encodes CDR1 LGHNA and CDR2 YNFKEQ. Trimming stripped 7 bases from V and 2 bases from J, with 19 bases between. CDR3 sequence reads: CASTLAGQGATDTQYF. The CDR3 DNA reads TGTGCCAGCACCCTAGCAGGGCAGGGCGCCACAGATACGCAGTATTTT.

The chain combines TRBV7-6 with TRBJ1-3; unclear D gene. Germline-derived CDR1 and CDR2 are SGHVS and FNYEAQ. The CDR3 has 17 residues. Between the trimmed V and J ends, which lost 0 bases and 4 bases, there was a span of 16 bases. For the CDR3, the DNA is TGTGCCAGCAGCTTAGCGTCTCTGGGAGGTTCGGGAAACACCATATATTTT. This encodes CASSLASLGGSGNTIYF.

The genes are TRBV28 and TRBJ1-2; a weak D match, TRBD1 (6 bases). V was cut by 5 bases and J by 8 bases, with 12 bases left in between. The CDR3 runs to 12 residues. From germline, CDR1 is MDHEN and CDR2 SYDVKM. CDR3 coding DNA: TGTGCCAGCAGTCCCGGCGGGGGCGGCTACACCTTC. Translating gives CASSPGGGGYTF.

The chain is built from TRBV15 and TRBJ2-7; D unclear. The V end lost 0 bases, the J end lost 3 bases, and 12 bases lay between the germline ends. Germline V gene lookup returns CDR1 LNHNV and CDR2 YYDKDF (reference sequence). The CDR3 has 15 residues. The CDR3 reads CATSREVGHSYEQYF. The CDR3 DNA follows: TGTGCCACCAGCAGAGAGGTAGGCCACAGCTACGAGCAGTACTTC. The whole variable domain, filled in from reference TRBV15 and TRBJ2-7, reads DAMVIQNPRYQVTQFGKPVTLSCSQTLNHNVMYWYQQKSSQAPKLLFHYYDKDFNNEADTPDNFQSRRPNTSFCFLDIRSPGLGDTAMYLCATSREVGHSYEQYFGPGTRLTVT.

The chain joins TRBV19 to TRBJ2-7; TRBD2 matches at 8 bases. The germline CDR1 and CDR2 sequences are LNHDA and SQIVND (reference sequence). The CDR3 has 16 amino acids. Trimming cost V 8 bases and J 3 bases; bases outside gene matches: 15. CDR3 residues: CASSGLRERGSYEQYF. As DNA, the CDR3 is TGTGCCAGTTCCGGATTAAGAGAGCGGGGGAGCTACGAGCAGTACTTC.